These 12 T cell receptor beta chains originate from one sample sequenced in a study of cytomegalovirus exposure and HLA in healthy donors. The PCR contained 60 Vbeta and 13 Jbeta primers. This table comes from immunoSEQ multiplex PCR, and its TCRdb copy is limited to in-frame clones, with some not included. The sample holds 45,000 to 55,000 clones. The sample taken for sequencing was PBMCs. The source is a woman between 50 and 59 years old in good health and CMV-seropositive.

The rearrangement links TRBV7-2 to TRBJ2-5; weak D call: TRBD2 (5 bases). The J call may not be correct, given that the DNA end is closer to TRBJ2-7. The CDR3 covers 15 residues. Germline CDR1 and CDR2: SGHTA and FQGNSA. CDR3 in amino acids: CASSLEVGASYEQYF. For the CDR3, the DNA is TGTGCCAGCAGCTTAGAGGTGGGAGCTAGCTACGAGCAGTACTTC.

CDR3 sequence (DNA): TGTGCCAGTAGCCAAAGTTACAGCTACGAGCAGTACTTC. This translates into CASSQSYSYEQYF. V usage is TRBV19 and J usage is TRBJ2-7; D is unclear. CDR3 size: 13 residues. In germline, CDR1 is LNHDA, CDR2 SQIVND (reference sequence). The V end lost 6 bases, the J end lost 3 bases, and 12 bases lay between the germline ends.

The rearrangement uses TRBV10-1 and TRBJ2-3; 9 positions agree with TRBD2. Germline trimming cut 5 bases from V and 4 bases from J; bases unmatched to any gene: 7. This CDR3 has 15 residues. Germline lookup yields CDR1 WNHNN and CDR2 SYGVQD (reference sequence). CDR3 sequence: CASSSSGTGADTQYF. The CDR3 region has the DNA TGCGCCAGCAGTTCTAGCGGGACGGGGGCAGATACGCAGTATTTT.

The chain's CDR3 is CASSAGDSSLNEQFF. The CDR3 nucleotides read TGTGCCAGCAGTGCTGGGGACAGTTCTTTGAATGAGCAGTTCTTC. The V gene is TRBV6-1, the J gene TRBJ2-1; 7 nucleotides align to TRBD1. The CDR3 is 15 residues long. Germline V gene data show CDR1 as MNHNS and CDR2 as SASEGT. V shed 4 bases and J 7 bases; nucleotides not matched to a gene: 10.

The V call is TRBV4-1, the J call TRBJ2-1, with 7 bases that match TRBD2. CDR1 MGHRA and CDR2 YSYEKL come from the germline V gene. This CDR3 spans 14 amino acids. The V and J ends lost 5 bases and 9 bases, in that order; junction bases with no gene match: 10. The CDR3: CASSSGLVGVEQFF. CDR3 DNA sequence: TGCGCCAGCAGCTCTGGACTAGTCGGAGTTGAGCAGTTCTTC.

The chain couples TRBV6-1 to TRBJ1-4; no clear D gene. The ends were cut back, 0 bases at V and 12 bases at J, with 14 bases in the middle. Germline loops: CDR1 MNHNS, CDR2 SASEGT. The CDR3 is 14 residues long. The CDR3 nucleotides are TGTGCCAGCAGTGAAGCGGCGGGGTTTAGTGAACTGTTTTTT. It codes for CASSEAAGFSELFF.

V usage is TRBV10-2 and J usage is TRBJ2-5; TRBD2 aligns across 13 bases. The CDR3 extends over 18 amino acids. Unmatched junction bases numbered 12, after V lost 3 bases and J lost 5 bases. Germline-derived CDR1 and CDR2 are WSHSY and SAAADI. CDR3 sequence: CASSESPGLAGTGETQYF. DNA for the CDR3: TGCGCCAGCAGTGAATCCCCGGGACTAGCGGGGACTGGGGAGACCCAGTACTTC.

The J gene is TRBJ1-1, the V gene TRBV19, with D perhaps matching TRBD1 (5 bases). This CDR3 region has 15 residues. V was pared by 3 bases and J by 5 bases, with 16 bases between. Germline V lookup: CDR1 LNHDA, CDR2 SQIVND (reference sequence). The CDR3 protein is CASSILGIKGTEAFF. Written as DNA, the CDR3 is TGTGCCAGTAGTATTCTGGGGATAAAGGGGACTGAAGCTTTCTTT. Complete variable domain (other parts from reference TRBV19 and TRBJ1-1): DGGITQSPKYLFRKEGQNVTLSCEQNLNHDAMYWYRQDPGQGLRLIYYSQIVNDFQKGDIAEGYSVSREKKESFPLTVTSAQKNPTAFYLCASSILGIKGTEAFFGQGTRLTVV.

The rearrangement uses TRBV27 and TRBJ1-5; D unresolved. This CDR3 is 13 amino acids long. Between the trimmed V and J ends, which lost 9 bases and 6 bases, there was a span of 15 bases. Per germline, CDR1 MNHEY and CDR2 SMNVEV (reference sequence). The chain's CDR3 is CARPRSGIQPQHF. CDR3 in DNA: TGTGCCAGACCCAGGTCGGGGATTCAGCCCCAGCATTTT.

The chain has TRBV18 and TRBJ1-4; 8 bases align to TRBD1. CDR3 size: 15 residues. The V and J ends lost 3 bases and 7 bases, in that order; junction bases with no gene match: 7. Germline V gene sequence: CDR1 KGHSH, CDR2 LQKENI. Here the CDR3 DNA reads TGTGCCAGCTCACCGATTGACAGGGGTGGTGAAAAACTGTTTTTT. Protein product: CASSPIDRGGEKLFF.

This chain joins TRBV18 and TRBJ1-6; D is undetermined. Trimming left V 3 bases short and J 2 bases short, with 11 bases between. This CDR3 is built from 16 residues. Germline-derived CDR1 and CDR2 are KGHSH and LQKENI. CDR3 residues: CASSPSGVAYNSPLHF. In nucleotides, the CDR3 is TGTGCCAGCTCACCTTCCGGGGTTGCCTATAATTCACCCCTCCACTTT.

This chain links TRBV11-2 with TRBJ2-5; 8 bases are a match to TRBD2. The CDR3 has 15 amino acids. Losses at the gene ends were 5 bases for V and 0 bases for J; bases not matched to a gene: 5. Germline CDR1 is SGHAT and CDR2 is FQNNGV. The CDR3 protein is CASSPGLVNQETQYF. The DNA for the CDR3 is TGTGCCAGCAGCCCGGGACTAGTCAACCAAGAGACCCAGTACTTC.